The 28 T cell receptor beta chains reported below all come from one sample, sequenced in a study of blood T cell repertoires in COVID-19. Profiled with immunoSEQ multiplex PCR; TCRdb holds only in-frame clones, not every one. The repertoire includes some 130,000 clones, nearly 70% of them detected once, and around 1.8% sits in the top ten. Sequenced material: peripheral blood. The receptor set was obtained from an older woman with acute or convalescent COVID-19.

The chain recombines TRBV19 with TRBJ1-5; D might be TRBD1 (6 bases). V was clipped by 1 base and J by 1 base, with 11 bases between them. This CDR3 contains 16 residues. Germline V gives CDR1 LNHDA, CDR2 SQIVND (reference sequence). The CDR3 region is CASSIGSGVSNQPQHF. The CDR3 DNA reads TGTGCCAGTAGTATAGGATCAGGGGTGAGCAATCAGCCCCAGCATTTT.

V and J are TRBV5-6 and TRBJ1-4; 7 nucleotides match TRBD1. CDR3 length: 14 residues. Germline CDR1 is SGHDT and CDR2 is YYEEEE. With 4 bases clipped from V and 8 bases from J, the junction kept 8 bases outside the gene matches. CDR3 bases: TGTGCCAGCAGCCTAACAGGGGAGGAGGAAAAACTGTTTTTT. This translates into CASSLTGEEEKLFF.

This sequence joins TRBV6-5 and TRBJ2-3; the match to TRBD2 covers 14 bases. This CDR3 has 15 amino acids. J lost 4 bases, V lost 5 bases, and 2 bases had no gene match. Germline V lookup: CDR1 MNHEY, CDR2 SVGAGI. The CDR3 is CASSRGLAGADTQYF. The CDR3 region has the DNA TGTGCCAGCAGTCGGGGACTAGCGGGGGCAGATACGCAGTATTTT.

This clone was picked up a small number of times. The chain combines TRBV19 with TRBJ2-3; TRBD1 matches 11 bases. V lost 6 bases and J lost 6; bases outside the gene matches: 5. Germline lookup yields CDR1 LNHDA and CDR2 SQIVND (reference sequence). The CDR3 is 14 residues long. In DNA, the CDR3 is TGTGCCAGTAGCCGGACAGGGGGCTGGGATACGCAGTATTTT. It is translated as CASSRTGGWDTQYF. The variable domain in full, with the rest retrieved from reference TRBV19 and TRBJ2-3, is DGGITQSPKYLFRKEGQNVTLSCEQNLNHDAMYWYRQDPGQGLRLIYYSQIVNDFQKGDIAEGYSVSREKKESFPLTVTSAQKNPTAFYLCASSRTGGWDTQYFGPGTRLTVL.

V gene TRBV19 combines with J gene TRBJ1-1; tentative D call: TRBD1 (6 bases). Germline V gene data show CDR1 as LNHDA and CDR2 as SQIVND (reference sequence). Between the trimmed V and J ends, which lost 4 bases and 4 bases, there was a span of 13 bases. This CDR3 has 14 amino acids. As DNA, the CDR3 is TGTGCCAGTAGTAACAGGGCTATAATCACTGAAGCTTTCTTT. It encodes CASSNRAIITEAFF.

The CDR3 loop is CASSHRLAGGNEQFF. CDR3 bases: TGCGCCAGCAGCCATCGACTAGCGGGGGGAAATGAGCAGTTCTTC. The rearrangement uses TRBV4-1 and TRBJ2-1; TRBD2 matches at 13 bases. CDR3 length equals 15 residues. Germline values: CDR1 MGHRA, CDR2 YSYEKL. With 3 bases clipped from V and 7 bases from J, the junction kept 3 bases outside the gene matches.

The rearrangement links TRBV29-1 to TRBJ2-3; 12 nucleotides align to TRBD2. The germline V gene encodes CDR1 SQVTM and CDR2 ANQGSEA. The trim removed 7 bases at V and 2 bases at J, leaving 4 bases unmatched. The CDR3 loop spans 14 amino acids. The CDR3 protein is CSARLAGVTDTQYF. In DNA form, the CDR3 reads TGCAGCGCTCGACTAGCGGGGGTCACAGATACGCAGTATTTT.

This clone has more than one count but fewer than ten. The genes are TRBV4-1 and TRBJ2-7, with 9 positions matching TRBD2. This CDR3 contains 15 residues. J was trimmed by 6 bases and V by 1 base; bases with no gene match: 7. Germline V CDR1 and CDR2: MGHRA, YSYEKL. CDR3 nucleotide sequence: TGCGCCAGCAGCCAAGGACGAGGCGGGAGGGGCGAGCAGTACTTC. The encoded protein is CASSQGRGGRGEQYF.

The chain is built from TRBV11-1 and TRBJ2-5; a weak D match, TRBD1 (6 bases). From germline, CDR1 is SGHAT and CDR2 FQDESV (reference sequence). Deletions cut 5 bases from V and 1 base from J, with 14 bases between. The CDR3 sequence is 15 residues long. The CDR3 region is CASSIRTASQETQYF. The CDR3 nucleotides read TGTGCCAGCAGCATTAGGACAGCTTCCCAAGAGACCCAGTACTTC.

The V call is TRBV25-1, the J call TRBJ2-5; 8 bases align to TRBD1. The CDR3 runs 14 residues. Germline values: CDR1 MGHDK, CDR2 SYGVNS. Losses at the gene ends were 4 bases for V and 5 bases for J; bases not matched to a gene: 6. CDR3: CASSVDRAWETQYF. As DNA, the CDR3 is TGTGCCAGCAGTGTGGACAGGGCCTGGGAGACCCAGTACTTC.

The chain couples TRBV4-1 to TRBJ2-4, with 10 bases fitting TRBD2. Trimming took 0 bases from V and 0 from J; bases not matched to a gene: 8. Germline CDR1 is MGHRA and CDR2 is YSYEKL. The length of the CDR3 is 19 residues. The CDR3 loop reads CASSQDQTSGAIAKNIQYF. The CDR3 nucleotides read TGCGCCAGCAGCCAAGATCAAACTAGCGGGGCCATAGCCAAAAACATTCAGTACTTC.

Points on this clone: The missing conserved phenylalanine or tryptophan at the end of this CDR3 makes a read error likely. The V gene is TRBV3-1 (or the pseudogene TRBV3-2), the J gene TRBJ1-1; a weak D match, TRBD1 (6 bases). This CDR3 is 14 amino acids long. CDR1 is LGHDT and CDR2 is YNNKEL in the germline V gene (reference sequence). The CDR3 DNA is TGTGCCAGCAGCCGGGGCCAGGGGAACACCGAAGCTTTCCTC. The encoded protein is CASSRGQGNTEAFL.

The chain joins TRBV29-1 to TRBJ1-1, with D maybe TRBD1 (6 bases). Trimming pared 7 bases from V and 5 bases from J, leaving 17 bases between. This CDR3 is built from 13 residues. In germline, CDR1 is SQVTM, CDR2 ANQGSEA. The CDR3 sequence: CSGAGARDTEAFF. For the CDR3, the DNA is TGCAGCGGGGCAGGGGCCCGGGATACTGAAGCTTTCTTT.

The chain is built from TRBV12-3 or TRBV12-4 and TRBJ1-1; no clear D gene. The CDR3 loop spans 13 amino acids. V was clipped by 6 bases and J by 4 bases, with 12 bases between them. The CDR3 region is CASSFGEGTEAFF. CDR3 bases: TGTGCCAGCAGCTTCGGGGAGGGCACTGAAGCTTTCTTT.

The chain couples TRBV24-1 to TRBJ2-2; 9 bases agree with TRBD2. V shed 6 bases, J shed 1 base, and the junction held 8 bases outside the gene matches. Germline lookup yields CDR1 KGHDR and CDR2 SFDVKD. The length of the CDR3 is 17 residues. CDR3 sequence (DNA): TGTGCCACCAGTTTGAGCGGGGGGTGGAGGAACACCGGGGAGCTGTTTTTT. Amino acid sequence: CATSLSGGWRNTGELFF.

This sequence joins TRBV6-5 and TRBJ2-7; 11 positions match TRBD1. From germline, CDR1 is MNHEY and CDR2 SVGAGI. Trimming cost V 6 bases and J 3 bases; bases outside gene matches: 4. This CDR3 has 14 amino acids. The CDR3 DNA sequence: TGTGCCAGCAGGGACAGGGGGCGAGGCTACGAGCAGTACTTC. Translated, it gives CASRDRGRGYEQYF.

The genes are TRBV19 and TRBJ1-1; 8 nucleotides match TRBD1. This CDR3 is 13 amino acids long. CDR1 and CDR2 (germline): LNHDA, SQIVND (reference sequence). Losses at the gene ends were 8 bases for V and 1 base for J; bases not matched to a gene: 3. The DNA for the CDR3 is TGTGCCAGTTCGGACAGGGCGAACACTGAAGCTTTCTTT. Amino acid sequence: CASSDRANTEAFF.

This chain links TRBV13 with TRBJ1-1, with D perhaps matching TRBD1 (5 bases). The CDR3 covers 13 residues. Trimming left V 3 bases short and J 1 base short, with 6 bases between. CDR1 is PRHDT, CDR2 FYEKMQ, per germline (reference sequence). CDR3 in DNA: TGTGCCAGCAGCTTGGGGGGGAACACTGAAGCTTTCTTT. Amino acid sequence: CASSLGGNTEAFF.

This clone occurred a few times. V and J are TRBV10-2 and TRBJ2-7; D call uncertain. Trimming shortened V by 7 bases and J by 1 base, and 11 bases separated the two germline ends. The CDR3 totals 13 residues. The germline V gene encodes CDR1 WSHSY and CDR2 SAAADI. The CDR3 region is CASTLTESYEQYF. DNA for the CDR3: TGCGCCAGCACTCTGACGGAGTCCTACGAGCAGTACTTC.

The CDR3 DNA reads as TGTGCCAGCAGTCCAGGTGACCTCTATGGCTACACCTTC. This encodes CASSPGDLYGYTF. The chain carries TRBV6-5 and TRBJ1-2, with unresolved D. Trimming removed 5 bases from V and 4 bases from J, with 11 bases in between. The CDR3 covers 13 residues. In germline, CDR1 is MNHEY, CDR2 SVGAGI.

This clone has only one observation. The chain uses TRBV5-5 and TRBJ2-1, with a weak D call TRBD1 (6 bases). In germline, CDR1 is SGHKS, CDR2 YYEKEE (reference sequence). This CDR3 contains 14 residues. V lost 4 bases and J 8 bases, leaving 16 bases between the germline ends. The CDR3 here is CASSQGILRDEQFF. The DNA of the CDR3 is TGTGCCAGCAGCCAGGGGATACTACGGGATGAGCAGTTCTTC.

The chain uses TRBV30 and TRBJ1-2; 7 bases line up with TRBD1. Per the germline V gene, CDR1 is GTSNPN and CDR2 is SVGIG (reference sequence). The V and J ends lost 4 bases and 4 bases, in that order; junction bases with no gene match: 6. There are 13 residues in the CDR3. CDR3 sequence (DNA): TGTGCCTGGAACCGACAGGGAGGCTATGGCTACACCTTC. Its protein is CAWNRQGGYGYTF. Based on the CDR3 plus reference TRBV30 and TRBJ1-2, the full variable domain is SQTIHQWPATLVQPVGSPLSLECTVEGTSNPNLYWYRQAAGRGLQLLFYSVGIGQISSEVPQNLSASRPQDRQFILSSKKLLLSDSGFYLCAWNRQGGYGYTFGSGTRLTVV.

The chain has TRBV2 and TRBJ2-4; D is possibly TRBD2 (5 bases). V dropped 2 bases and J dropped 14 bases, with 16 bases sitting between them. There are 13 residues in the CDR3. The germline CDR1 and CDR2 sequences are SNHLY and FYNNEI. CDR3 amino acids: CASSERGFGFKYF. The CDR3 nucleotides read TGTGCCAGCAGTGAACGGGGTTTCGGGTTTAAGTACTTC.

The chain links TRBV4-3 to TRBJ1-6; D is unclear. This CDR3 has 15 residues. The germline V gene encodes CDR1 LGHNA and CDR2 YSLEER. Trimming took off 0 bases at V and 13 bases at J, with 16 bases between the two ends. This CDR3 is CASSQDSGRGKPLHF. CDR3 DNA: TGCGCCAGCAGCCAAGACAGCGGTCGCGGCAAGCCCCTCCACTTT.

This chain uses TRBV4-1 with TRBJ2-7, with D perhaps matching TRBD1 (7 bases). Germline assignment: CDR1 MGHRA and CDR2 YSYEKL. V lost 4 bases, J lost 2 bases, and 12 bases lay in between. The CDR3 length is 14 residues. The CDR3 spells CASSPGDSTYEQYF. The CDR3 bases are TGCGCCAGCAGCCCGGGGGACAGTACCTACGAGCAGTACTTC.

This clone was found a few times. CDR3 in amino acids: CASSQVRQGVVYGYTF. DNA of the CDR3: TGTGCCAGCAGCCAAGTACGACAGGGGGTAGTCTATGGCTACACCTTC. The rearrangement joins TRBV14 to TRBJ1-2; TRBD1 agrees at 9 bases. Germline lookup yields CDR1 SGHDN and CDR2 FVKESK. This CDR3 has 16 residues. The J segment lost 4 bases and the V segment lost 1 base, leaving 7 bases of the junction unmatched. The whole variable domain, remainder taken from reference TRBV14 and TRBJ1-2, is EAGVTQFPSHSVIEKGQTVTLRCDPISGHDNLYWYRRVMGKEIKFLLHFVKESKQDESGMPNNRFLAERTGGTYSTLKVQPAELEDSGVYFCASSQVRQGVVYGYTFGSGTRLTVV.

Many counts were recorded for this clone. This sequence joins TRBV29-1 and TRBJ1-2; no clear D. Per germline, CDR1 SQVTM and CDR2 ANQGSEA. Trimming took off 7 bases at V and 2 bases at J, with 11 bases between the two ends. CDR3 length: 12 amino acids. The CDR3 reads CSAGSQNYGYTF. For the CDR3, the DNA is TGCAGCGCTGGCTCACAGAACTATGGCTACACCTTC.

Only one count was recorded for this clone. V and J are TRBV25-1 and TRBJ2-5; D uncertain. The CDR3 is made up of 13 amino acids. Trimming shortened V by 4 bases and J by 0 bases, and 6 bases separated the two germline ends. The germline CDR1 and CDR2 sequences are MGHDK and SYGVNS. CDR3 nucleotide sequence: TGTGCCAGCAGTGTTGACAACCAAGAGACCCAGTACTTC. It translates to CASSVDNQETQYF.